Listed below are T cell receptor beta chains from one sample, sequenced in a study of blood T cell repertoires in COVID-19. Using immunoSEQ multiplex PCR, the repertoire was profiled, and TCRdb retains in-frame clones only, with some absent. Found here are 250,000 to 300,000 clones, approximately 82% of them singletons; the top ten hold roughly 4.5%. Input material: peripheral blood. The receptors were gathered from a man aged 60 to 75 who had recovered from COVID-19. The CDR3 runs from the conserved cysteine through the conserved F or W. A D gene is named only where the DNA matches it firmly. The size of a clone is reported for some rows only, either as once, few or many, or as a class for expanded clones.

CASSLARGAYEQYF	TGTGCCAGCAGCTTAGCAAGGGGCGCCTACGAGCAGTACTTC	TRBJ2-7	TRBV11-2	NA	NA
CASSQEAGGADTQYF	TGTGCCAGCAGCCAGGAAGCGGGAGGTGCAGATACGCAGTATTTT	TRBJ2-3	TRBV14	TRBD2	NA
CASRQVNTGELFF	TGTGCCAGCAGACAGGTGAACACCGGGGAGCTGTTTTTT	TRBJ2-2	TRBV6-5	NA	NA
CASSPRSGGNTEAFF	TGTGCCAGCTCACCACGGTCGGGTGGGAACACTGAAGCTTTCTTT	TRBJ1-1	TRBV18	NA	NA
CASSPPTSGNTIYF	TGTGCCAGCTCACCACCGACATCTGGAAACACCATATATTTT	TRBJ1-3	TRBV18	NA	NA
CASQTGALSGNTIYF	TGCGCCAGCCAGACAGGGGCGCTCTCTGGAAACACCATATATTTT	TRBJ1-3	TRBV5-1	TRBD1	NA
CASGPGTTPTGELFF	TGTGCCAGTGGGCCCGGGACTACTCCCACCGGGGAGCTGTTTTTT	TRBJ2-2	TRBV19	TRBD2	NA
CASSLPGQLNTEAFF	TGTGCCAGCAGTCTACCGGGACAGTTGAACACTGAAGCTTTCTTT	TRBJ1-1	TRBV28	TRBD1	NA
CASSPGVGGGPEKLFF	TGCGCCAGCAGCCCCGGGGTTGGTGGCGGACCCGAAAAACTGTTTTTT	TRBJ1-4	TRBV5-1	NA	NA
CASHGAGRRENEQFF	TGTGCCAGCCATGGCGCGGGCCGCCGAGAGAATGAGCAGTTCTTC	TRBJ2-1	TRBV2	NA	NA
CASSLEGTGVNSPLHF	TGTGCCAGCAGCTTAGAAGGGACAGGGGTTAATTCACCCCTCCACTTT	TRBJ1-6	TRBV11-2	TRBD1	NA
CASSLPVADGYTF	TGTGCCAGCAGCCTCCCCGTGGCTGATGGCTACACCTTC	TRBJ1-2	TRBV7-9	NA	NA
CASSELGRGNQPQHF	TGTGCCAGCAGTGAATTGGGCAGGGGCAATCAGCCCCAGCATTTT	TRBJ1-5	TRBV6-1	NA	NA
CASSLAPPRTTNEKLFF	TGTGCCAGCAGCTTAGCTCCCCCCAGGACAACTAATGAAAAACTGTTTTTT	TRBJ1-4	TRBV7-6	NA	NA
CATSSPGTAPVGTQYF	TGTGCCACCAGCAGCCCCGGGACAGCCCCGGTGGGGACCCAGTACTTC	TRBJ2-5	TRBV15	TRBD1	NA
CASSYGTGNSPLHF	TGTGCCAGCAGCTATGGGACAGGGAATTCACCCCTCCACTTT	TRBJ1-6	TRBV7-2	TRBD1	NA
CASSFRGVRETQYF	TGTGCCAGCAGTTTCCGCGGGGTCAGGGAGACCCAGTACTTC	TRBJ2-5	TRBV27	NA	NA
CASSGTVQGAKNIQYF	TGTGCCAGCAGTGGGACAGTCCAAGGGGCCAAAAACATTCAGTACTTC	TRBJ2-4	TRBV27	TRBD1	NA
CASSLEQVGNTEAFF	TGTGCCAGCAGCTTAGAACAGGTTGGGAACACTGAAGCTTTCTTT	TRBJ1-1	TRBV11-2	NA	NA
CASSPDGLDYNEQFF	TGCGCCAGCAGCCCCGACGGGTTGGACTACAATGAGCAGTTCTTC	TRBJ2-1	TRBV5-1	NA	NA
CASSPDRVNTEAFF	TGTGCCAGCTCCCCGGACAGAGTAAACACTGAAGCTTTCTTT	TRBJ1-1	TRBV18	NA	NA
CASSLPLGVSSTDTQYF	TGCGCCAGCAGCTTGCCTCTAGGGGTTTCTAGCACAGATACGCAGTATTTT	TRBJ2-3	TRBV5-1	NA	NA
CASSQDQIGQEQFF	TGTGCCAGCAGCCAAGATCAGATAGGACAAGAGCAGTTCTTC	TRBJ2-1	TRBV3-1/TRBV3-2	NA	once
CASRGLAGTDTQYF	TGCGCCAGCAGAGGACTAGCGGGCACAGATACGCAGTATTTT	TRBJ2-3	TRBV5-1	TRBD2	NA
CASKDSMNQPQHF	TGTGCCAGCAAGGACAGCATGAATCAGCCCCAGCATTTT	TRBJ1-5	TRBV6-5	NA	NA
CATRPAVRAETQYF	TGTGCCACCAGACCCGCGGTGAGGGCTGAGACCCAGTACTTC	TRBJ2-5	TRBV2	NA	once
CASSHNSGTAGSKAFF	TGTGCCAGCAGCCACAATTCCGGGACAGCCGGATCCAAAGCTTTCTTT	TRBJ1-1	TRBV11-3	TRBD1	once
CASSGQGRGETQYF	TGTGCCAGCAGTGGCCAGGGGCGCGGGGAGACCCAGTACTTC	TRBJ2-5	TRBV28	NA	NA
CASSVGLTGVETQYF	TGTGCCAGCAGCGTAGGATTGACAGGGGTAGAGACCCAGTACTTC	TRBJ2-5	TRBV9	TRBD1	NA
CSVELNPLGEQFF	TGCAGCGTTGAATTAAATCCCCTCGGTGAGCAGTTCTTC	TRBJ2-1	TRBV29-1	NA	NA
CASSDPGLAFYQFF	TGTGCCAGCAGTGATCCGGGACTAGCGTTTTACCAGTTCTTC	TRBJ2-1	TRBV2	TRBD2	NA
CASSLDTPAKNIQYF	TGCGCCAGCAGCTTGGACACCCCAGCCAAAAACATTCAGTACTTC	TRBJ2-4	TRBV5-1	NA	NA
CASRPGQGAYEQYF	TGTGCCAGCAGACCCGGACAGGGAGCCTACGAGCAGTACTTC	TRBJ2-7	TRBV6-5	TRBD1	once
CASRSPDTQWQYF	TGTGCCAGCAGGTCCCCGGACACCCAGTGGCAGTACTTC	TRBJ2-7	TRBV6-6	NA	NA
CASSLVGGGAGEQYF	TGCGCCAGCAGCTTGGTGGGCGGGGGGGCTGGCGAGCAGTACTTC	TRBJ2-7	TRBV5-1	TRBD2	once
CASILTSGKEQYF	TGTGCCAGCATTTTGACTAGCGGGAAAGAGCAGTACTTC	TRBJ2-7	TRBV6-5	TRBD2	NA
CAIREVSSYNEQFF	TGTGCCATCAGGGAGGTGAGTTCCTACAATGAGCAGTTCTTC	TRBJ2-1	TRBV10-3	NA	NA
CSASAAGSHPTEAFF	TGCAGTGCTAGTGCTGCCGGGTCCCACCCCACTGAAGCTTTCTTT	TRBJ1-1	TRBV20-1	NA	NA
CASSRTGSRDNEQFF	TGCGCCAGCAGCCGTACAGGATCCCGGGACAATGAGCAGTTCTTC	TRBJ2-1	TRBV5-1	NA	few
CASTIPGTGGNYGYTF	TGTGCCAGCACGATACCCGGGACAGGGGGGAACTATGGCTACACCTTC	TRBJ1-2	TRBV2	TRBD1	once
CASSAHPGGELFF	TGTGCCAGCAGCGCCCACCCAGGGGGGGAGCTGTTTTTT	TRBJ2-2	TRBV9	NA	NA
CASSQTVNQPQHF	TGCGCCAGCAGCCAGACAGTCAATCAGCCCCAGCATTTT	TRBJ1-5	TRBV5-1	NA	NA
CASSSRVAGFTDTQYF	TGTGCCAGCAGTTCCCGGGTTGCGGGATTCACAGATACGCAGTATTTT	TRBJ2-3	TRBV6-6	NA	NA
CASSMPGTSGGADTQYF	TGTGCCAGTAGTATGCCGGGGACTAGCGGGGGTGCAGATACGCAGTATTTT	TRBJ2-3	TRBV19	TRBD2	NA
CASSVGEYNEQFF	TGTGCCAGCAGTGTCGGTGAATACAATGAGCAGTTCTTC	TRBJ2-1	TRBV2	NA	NA
CASSLGQGTYEQYF	TGTGCCAGCAGCTTAGGACAGGGAACCTACGAGCAGTACTTC	TRBJ2-7	TRBV7-9	TRBD1	NA
CAASGGTYNEQFF	TGTGCCGCCTCAGGGGGAACCTACAATGAGCAGTTCTTC	TRBJ2-1	TRBV10-3	TRBD1	NA
CASSPSGTGAYEQYF	TGTGCCAGCAGCCCATCCGGGACAGGAGCCTACGAGCAGTACTTC	TRBJ2-7	TRBV13	TRBD1	NA